The 4 T cell receptor beta chains given below trace back to one sample, sequenced in a study of T cells in tuberculosis (dated by TCRdb to the late 2010s). Libraries were built with the immunoSEQ multiplex PCR assay. TCRdb retrieved this table from immuneACCESS and kept in-frame rearrangements only. Not all clones are present; in checked studies, unresolved V genes account for under half, and no reason is known for the remainder. For this sample there are more than 20,000 clones; about 85% appear just once. The top ten clonotypes cover 14% to 15% of the sample. The sample's time point, from its label and the paper: new active TB diagnosis, blood taken before or within 7 days of starting treatment. Sequenced here: PBMCs, sampled at tuberculosis diagnosis. These receptors all stem from an adult with tuberculosis.

In DNA, the CDR3 is TGTGCCAGTACGGGTACACCCAATCAGCCCCAGCATTTT. Its protein product is CASTGTPNQPQHF. V usage is TRBV19 and J usage is TRBJ1-5, with D uncertain. V was trimmed by 7 bases and J by 3 bases, leaving 10 bases between them. CDR3 length: 13 amino acids. Germline V CDR1 and CDR2: LNHDA, SQIVND (reference sequence).

The V gene is TRBV4-1, the J gene TRBJ1-1, with D perhaps TRBD1 (6 bases). The germline V gene has CDR1 MGHRA and CDR2 YSYEKL. Between the trimmed V and J ends, which lost 0 bases and 4 bases, there was a span of 9 bases. CDR3 length: 14 amino acids. The CDR3 coding sequence is TGCGCCAGCAGCCAAGACACAGGGTCCACTGAAGCTTTCTTT. The encoded protein is CASSQDTGSTEAFF.

This clone is medium-sized. The CDR3 coding sequence is TGTGCCAGCACCAAGGGGGCGCAAACTGGGGCCAACGTCCTGACTTTC. Translated: CASTKGAQTGANVLTF. The chain links TRBV28 to TRBJ2-6; 7 bases fit TRBD1. There are 16 residues in the CDR3. The junction had 8 bases not matched to a gene; V was cut back by 7 bases and J by 2 bases. CDR1 MDHEN and CDR2 SYDVKM come from the germline V gene.

This sequence joins TRBV7-3 and TRBJ2-6, with a tentative D call TRBD1 (5 bases). The CDR3 sequence is 16 residues long. In germline, CDR1 is SGHTA, CDR2 FQGTGA. V gave up 4 bases and J gave up 9 bases, with 19 bases separating them. CDR3 sequence (DNA): TGTGCCAGCAGCTCTGACTGGGGCCCGGTGGGCAACGTCCTGACTTTC. Translation: CASSSDWGPVGNVLTF.